Each of the 26 T cell receptor beta chains below was sequenced from the same sample in a study of cytomegalovirus exposure and HLA in healthy donors. Researchers ran the PCR with 60 Vbeta and 13 Jbeta primers. Sequencing used immunoSEQ multiplex PCR; TCRdb keeps in-frame clones, though not all of them. This specimen shows some 130,000 clones; the ten leading clones hold just under 2%. Sequencing was performed on PBMCs. These receptors all come from a woman aged 55-69 years in good health and CMV-seronegative.

The chain joins TRBV7-8 to TRBJ1-3; D gene uncertain. V lost 1 base to trimming and J lost 2 bases, with 6 bases between them. Germline lookup yields CDR1 SGHVS and CDR2 FQNEAQ. The length of the CDR3 is 14 residues. The CDR3 DNA follows: TGTGCCAGCAGCTTAGTTGGAGCTGGAAACACCATATATTTT. Protein product: CASSLVGAGNTIYF.

This sequence joins TRBV28 and TRBJ1-5, with 7 bases matching TRBD1. Germline V gene sequence: CDR1 MDHEN, CDR2 SYDVKM. The CDR3 sequence is 16 residues long. V was pared by 7 bases and J by 2 bases, with 11 bases of the junction left unmatched. The CDR3 DNA reads as TGTGCCAGCACCCCCTTCGGGACAGCCGGCAATCAGCCCCAGCATTTT. It codes for CASTPFGTAGNQPQHF. The full variable domain, with the rest looked up from reference TRBV28 and TRBJ1-5, is DVKVTQSSRYLVKRTGEKVFLECVQDMDHENMFWYRQDPGLGLRLIYFSYDVKMKEKGDIPEGYSVSREKKERFSLILESASTNQTSMYLCASTPFGTAGNQPQHFGDGTRLSIL.

The chain links TRBV2 to TRBJ2-7; TRBD1 agrees at 7 bases. Germline V CDR1 and CDR2: SNHLY, FYNNEI. Trimming cost V 6 bases and J 3 bases; bases outside gene matches: 5. CDR3 size: 13 residues. This CDR3 is CASSKGQNYEQYF. The CDR3 bases are TGTGCCAGCAGCAAGGGACAGAACTACGAGCAGTACTTC.

The chain recombines TRBV2 with TRBJ2-7, with D perhaps TRBD1 (6 bases). Trimming cost V 4 bases and J 3 bases, with 16 bases left between them. The CDR3 is 15 amino acids. The germline V gene has CDR1 SNHLY and CDR2 FYNNEI. Here the CDR3 reads CASSAQPGQSYEQYF. DNA of the CDR3: TGTGCCAGCAGTGCCCAGCCGGGACAAAGCTACGAGCAGTACTTC.

This sequence joins TRBV2 and TRBJ2-3; D possibly corresponds to TRBD1 (6 bases). CDR1 is SNHLY and CDR2 is FYNNEI in the germline V gene. The CDR3 runs to 14 residues. V was cut by 7 bases and J by 0 bases, with 11 bases left in between. CDR3 sequence (DNA): TGTGCCAGCAACCGGGACATAAGCACAGATACGCAGTATTTT. This gives the protein CASNRDISTDTQYF. Full variable domain (remainder filled in from reference TRBV2 and TRBJ2-3): EPEVTQTPSHQVTQMGQEVILRCVPISNHLYFYWYRQILGQKVEFLVSFYNNEISEKSEIFDDQFSVERPDGSNFTLKIRSTKLEDSAMYFCASNRDISTDTQYFGPGTRLTVL.

The V gene is TRBV10-2, the J gene TRBJ2-7; 8 nucleotides line up with TRBD1. The V gene's germline CDR1 is WSHSY and CDR2 SAAADI. The junction had 6 bases not matched to a gene; V was cut back by 5 bases and J by 3 bases. This CDR3 spans 14 amino acids. CDR3 sequence reads: CASSQSGTGYEQYF. The DNA of the CDR3 is TGCGCCAGCAGTCAATCCGGGACAGGCTACGAGCAGTACTTC.

This chain uses TRBV7-9 with TRBJ2-1; the D gene is possibly TRBD2 (5 bases). V dropped 5 bases and J dropped 8 bases, with 13 bases sitting between them. This CDR3 has 13 residues. CDR1 is SEHNR and CDR2 is FQNEAQ in the germline V gene (reference sequence). The CDR3 here is CASSPTQRDEQFF. The DNA for the CDR3 is TGTGCCAGCAGCCCCACGCAGAGGGATGAGCAGTTCTTC.

J is TRBJ2-1 and V is TRBV27; tentative D call: TRBD2 (5 bases). Trimming shortened V by 5 bases and J by 2 bases, and 10 bases separated the two germline ends. This CDR3 contains 14 residues. Germline V gives CDR1 MNHEY, CDR2 SMNVEV (reference sequence). CDR3 bases: TGTGCCAGCAGTGCGAGCGGTCCCTACAATGAGCAGTTCTTC. Its protein is CASSASGPYNEQFF.

The CDR3 is CASSEVGGPNQPQHF. The CDR3 nucleotides read TGTGCCAGCAGTGAGGTAGGGGGCCCCAATCAGCCCCAGCATTTT. The chain links TRBV6-1 to TRBJ1-5, with 7 bases fitting TRBD1. The CDR3 totals 15 residues. Looked up from germline, CDR1 is MNHNS and CDR2 is SASEGT. V lost 3 bases, J lost 3 bases, and 5 bases stayed unmatched.

Turning to this clone: Other DNA sequences in the sample encode the same CDR3. The chain employs TRBV6-1 and TRBJ2-7; 12 nucleotides line up with TRBD1. This CDR3 spans 13 amino acids. Per germline, CDR1 MNHNS and CDR2 SASEGT. V shed 6 bases and J 6 bases; nucleotides not matched to a gene: 3. The CDR3 DNA sequence: TGTGCCAGCAGGGGACAGGGGGCGCCCGAGCAGTACTTC. Protein sequence: CASRGQGAPEQYF.

This chain uses TRBV5-1 with TRBJ2-3; TRBD2 matches 10 bases. V was pared by 6 bases and J by 0 bases, with 13 bases of the junction left unmatched. The CDR3 length is 18 residues. Germline CDR1 and CDR2: SGHRS and YFSETQ. CDR3 loop: CASTHSGTSVTSTDTQYF. In nucleotides, the CDR3 is TGCGCCAGCACCCATTCCGGGACTAGCGTAACTAGCACAGATACGCAGTATTTT.

With regard to this clone: The junction differs from germline at one of its ends, possibly a read error. The rearrangement links TRBV7-7 to TRBJ2-5; TRBD1 might be the D (6 bases). Germline loops: CDR1 SSHAT, CDR2 FNYEAQ (reference sequence). CDR3 length equals 15 residues. CDR3 region: CASSPGRTAQETQYF. CDR3 sequence (DNA): TGTGCTAGCAGCCCCGGACGGACAGCTCAAGAGACCCAGTACTTC.

The chain joins TRBV10-3 to TRBJ2-2; 13 bases agree with TRBD2. Germline-derived CDR1 and CDR2 are ENHRY and SYGVKD. J lost 0 bases, V lost 10 bases, and 5 bases had no gene match. The CDR3 totals 16 residues. In nucleotides, the CDR3 is TGTGCCAGCCGGACTAGCGGGGGCCCGAACACCGGGGAGCTGTTTTTT. Its translation is CASRTSGGPNTGELFF.

The chain couples TRBV7-9 to TRBJ1-4; D is unresolved. The CDR3 has 16 residues. Trimming took off 5 bases at V and 4 bases at J, with 17 bases between the two ends. The germline CDR1 and CDR2 sequences are SEHNR and FQNEAQ (reference sequence). DNA of the CDR3: TGTGCCAGCAGCGGGCGGGGAGGGCACATTAATGAAAAACTGTTTTTT. It encodes CASSGRGGHINEKLFF.

Comment on this clone: Other DNA sequences in the sample encode the same CDR3. The rearrangement joins TRBV4-1 to TRBJ2-6, with D hard to call. V gave up 0 bases and J gave up 2 bases, with 17 bases separating them. Per the germline V gene, CDR1 is MGHRA and CDR2 is YSYEKL. CDR3 length: 19 amino acids. The CDR3 region is CASSQDSQRSATGANVLTF. The DNA of the CDR3 is TGCGCCAGCAGCCAAGATTCCCAAAGAAGCGCTACTGGGGCCAACGTCCTGACTTTC.

V gene TRBV30 combines with J gene TRBJ1-1, with a tentative D call TRBD1 (6 bases). The CDR3 runs to 14 residues. Germline lookup yields CDR1 GTSNPN and CDR2 SVGIG (reference sequence). V was cut by 1 base and J by 9 bases, with 18 bases left in between. This chain's CDR3 is CAWSARQESSKAFF. Here the CDR3 DNA reads TGTGCCTGGAGTGCCCGACAGGAGTCCTCAAAAGCTTTCTTT.

The CDR3 DNA follows: TGCGCCAGCAGCCAAGCGCGGGGCTATGGCTACACCTTC. This encodes CASSQARGYGYTF. The chain couples TRBV4-1 to TRBJ1-2; D not resolved. Germline V gene lookup returns CDR1 MGHRA and CDR2 YSYEKL. CDR3 length equals 13 residues. V was clipped by 1 base and J by 4 bases, with 7 bases between them.

The chain combines TRBV9 with TRBJ2-7, with 7 bases matching TRBD1. This CDR3 is built from 16 residues. From germline, CDR1 is SGDLS and CDR2 YYNGEE. V trimming: 0 bases; J trimming: 2 bases; junction bases outside the gene matches: 8. CDR3 loop: CASSVGHRGTPYEQYF. The CDR3 DNA reads as TGTGCCAGCAGCGTAGGACACAGGGGCACTCCCTACGAGCAGTACTTC.

The chain couples TRBV7-9 to TRBJ1-2, with D perhaps matching TRBD1 (6 bases). Trimming pared 1 base from V and 11 bases from J, leaving 17 bases between. Germline CDR1 SEHNR, CDR2 FQNEAQ (reference sequence). The CDR3 runs to 14 residues. The CDR3 sequence: CASSLEGGSFPYTF. CDR3 bases: TGTGCCAGCAGCTTAGAGGGGGGGTCCTTCCCATACACCTTC.

The V and J genes are TRBV5-1 and TRBJ1-4, with unresolved D. The CDR3 runs to 14 residues. Germline V lookup: CDR1 SGHRS, CDR2 YFSETQ. Trimming left V 4 bases short and J 1 base short, with 8 bases between. The CDR3 nucleotides are TGCGCCAGCAGCCCGGGGTTAACTAATGAAAAACTGTTTTTT. Translating it yields CASSPGLTNEKLFF.

The genes are TRBV5-4 and TRBJ1-6; D may be TRBD1 (6 bases). CDR1 SGHNT and CDR2 YYREEE come from the germline V gene (reference sequence). V was shortened by 6 bases and J by 9 bases, with 16 bases between the two germline ends. The CDR3 has 14 amino acids. The CDR3 DNA follows: TGTGCCAGCACCCCGGGAGGGGGGCCTTCACCCCTCCACTTT. Amino acid sequence: CASTPGGGPSPLHF.

The gene calls are TRBV2 and TRBJ2-5, with a weak D call TRBD2 (5 bases). Trimming removed 4 bases at V and 5 bases at J, with 5 bases between. Germline CDR1 SNHLY, CDR2 FYNNEI. The CDR3 extends over 11 amino acids. Here the CDR3 DNA reads TGTGCCAGCAGTGCGGGGGAGACCCAGTACTTC. This codes for CASSAGETQYF.

V usage is TRBV5-8 and J usage is TRBJ2-5; D is perhaps TRBD1 (6 bases). The last part of the DNA fits TRBJ2-7 better; the J call may be wrong. Germline V gene sequence: CDR1 SGHTS, CDR2 YDEGEE. CDR3 length: 12 residues. The CDR3 spells CASSLWGLEQYF. DNA for the CDR3: TGTGCCAGCAGCTTATGGGGGCTCGAGCAGTACTTC.

This chain uses TRBV5-4 with TRBJ2-7; D is uncertain. CDR1 SGHNT and CDR2 YYREEE come from the germline V gene (reference sequence). Between the trimmed V and J ends, which lost 5 bases and 3 bases, there was a span of 6 bases. The CDR3 consists of 11 residues. CDR3 in amino acids: CASSSLYEQYF. CDR3 nucleotides: TGTGCCAGCAGTTCCCTCTACGAGCAGTACTTC.

V usage is TRBV19 and J usage is TRBJ1-1; 9 positions match TRBD1. The CDR3 covers 15 residues. V dropped 2 bases and J dropped 4; count of bases not matched to a gene: 5. Per germline, CDR1 LNHDA and CDR2 SQIVND (reference sequence). CDR3 nucleotide sequence: TGTGCCAGTAGTATATCCCAGACAGGGGGCACTGAAGCTTTCTTT. This sequence encodes CASSISQTGGTEAFF.

The genes are TRBV7-8 and TRBJ1-4; TRBD1 aligns across 7 bases. V shed 4 bases and J 8 bases; nucleotides not matched to a gene: 16. Per germline, CDR1 SGHVS and CDR2 FQNEAQ. There are 17 residues in the CDR3. The CDR3 is CASSSFPATGMEEKLFF. The CDR3 DNA reads TGTGCCAGCAGCTCCTTCCCCGCGACAGGGATGGAAGAAAAACTGTTTTTT.